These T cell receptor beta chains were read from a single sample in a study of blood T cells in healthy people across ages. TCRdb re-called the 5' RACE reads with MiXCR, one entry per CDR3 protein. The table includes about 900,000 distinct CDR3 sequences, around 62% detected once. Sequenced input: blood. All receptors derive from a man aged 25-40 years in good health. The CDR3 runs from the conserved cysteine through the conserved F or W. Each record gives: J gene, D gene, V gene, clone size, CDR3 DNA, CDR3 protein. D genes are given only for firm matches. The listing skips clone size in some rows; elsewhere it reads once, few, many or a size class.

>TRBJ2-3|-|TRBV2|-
TGTGCCACCGGAGCTGTGCATACGCAGTATTTT
CATGAVHTQYF
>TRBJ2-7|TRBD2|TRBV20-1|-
TGCAGTGCGCGAGCCCCCTCGGGACTAGCGGGGGTTCTGGTCGAGCAGTACTTC
CSARAPSGLAGVLVEQYF
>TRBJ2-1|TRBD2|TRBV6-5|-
TGTGCCAGCAGCCCCTTTGGGGGGGCCTACAATGAGCAGTTCTTC
CASSPFGGAYNEQFF
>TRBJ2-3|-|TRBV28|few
TGTGCCAGCAGTTTACTTCTACGGGGGGATACGCAGTATTTT
CASSLLLRGDTQYF
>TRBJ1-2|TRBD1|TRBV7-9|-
TGTGCCACCGCAACAGGGGAGGGCGGCTACACCTTC
CATATGEGGYTF
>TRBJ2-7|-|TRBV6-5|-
TGTGCCAGCAGTTACTCGAGTCCAGGCCGATCCTCCTACGAGCAGTACTTC
CASSYSSPGRSSYEQYF
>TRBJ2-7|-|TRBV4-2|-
TGTGCCAGCAGCCAAGGGGGGGGCTCTTCCTACGAGCAGTACTTC
CASSQGGGSSYEQYF
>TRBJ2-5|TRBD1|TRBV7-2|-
TGTGCCAGCAGCCCAGGGGGGACAGGGGCAGAGACCCAGTACTTC
CASSPGGTGAETQYF
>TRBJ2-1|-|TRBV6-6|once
TGTGCCAGCAGTTACACGGGGCCCACTTTCGGCGGGCAGTTCTTC
CASSYTGPTFGGQFF
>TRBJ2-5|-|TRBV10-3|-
TGTGCCATCAGTGGTCTCCAGGGGATGGGAGAGACCCAGTACTTC
CAISGLQGMGETQYF
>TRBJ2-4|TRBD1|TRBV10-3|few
TGTGCCATCAGTGAGGAGGGGGCTTATGCCAAAAACATTCAGTACTTC
CAISEEGAYAKNIQYF
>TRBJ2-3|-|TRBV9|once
TGTGCCAGCAGCGGCTCCGGCCGTCGCACAGATACGCAGTATTTT
CASSGSGRRTDTQYF
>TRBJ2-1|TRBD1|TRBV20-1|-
TGCAGTGCTAGATTGCGGACAGGGGCCGGCGGCCCCTACAATGAGCAGTTCTTC
CSARLRTGAGGPYNEQFF
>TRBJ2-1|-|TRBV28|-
TGTGCCAGCAGTCCGAGGGTAAGGCTGAGCTCCTACAATGAGCAGTTCTTC
CASSPRVRLSSYNEQFF
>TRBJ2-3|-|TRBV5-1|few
TGCGCCAGCAGCTGGGCCCGGGATACGACAGATACGCAGTATTTT
CASSWARDTTDTQYF
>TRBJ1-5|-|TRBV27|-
TGTGCCAGCAGTCACCGGAGCGGGGGGCATCAGCCCCAGCATTTT
CASSHRSGGHQPQHF